This T cell receptor (beta chain) was identified during a study of blood T cell repertoires in COVID-19. Overall study context: Samples of COVID-19 (acute and convalescent) were obtained from the United States, Italy and Spain.

In its sample, this clone was seen once. V was clipped by 3 bases and J by 6 bases; unmatched bases: 3. The CDR3 length is 14 residues. Germline assignment: CDR1 KGHSH and CDR2 LQKENI. The protocol was immunoSEQ multiplex PCR, while the TCRdb copy is restricted to in-frame clones and leaves out a portion. This sample has approximately 26,000 clones, with about 90% found just once. This sequence was found in a human donor in a cohort sampled during active COVID-19. The sequenced sample was peripheral blood. This chain links TRBV18 with TRBJ1-5, with 9 bases identical to TRBD1. CDR3 DNA sequence: TGTGCCAGCTCACCGGACAGGGGCGGTCAGCCCCAGCATTTT. This codes for CASSPDRGGQPQHF.